A selection of T cell receptor beta chains follows, all from one sample in a study of cytomegalovirus exposure and HLA in healthy donors. Assay: immunoSEQ multiplex PCR; the TCRdb copy retains only in-frame clones and omits some. Here the sample spans fewer than 200,000 clones, about 13% being singletons. The sequenced sample was PBMCs. Every receptor here comes from a man in his fifties or sixties in good health and CMV-seropositive. The CDR3 runs from the conserved cysteine through the conserved F or W. Fields, in order: D gene, J gene, clone size, V gene, CDR3 DNA, CDR3 protein. A D gene is named only where the DNA matches it firmly. Rows give clone size only sometimes, using once, few, many, or a class for an expanded clone.

d_gene: TRBD2; j_gene: TRBJ2-3; abundance: NA; v_gene: TRBV9; CDR3nt: TGTGCCAGCAGCGCCGTAGCGGGGGGGCATGGGACAGATACGCAGTATTTT; CDR3aa: CASSAVAGGHGTDTQYF
d_gene: NA; j_gene: TRBJ1-2; abundance: few; v_gene: TRBV10-3; CDR3nt: TGTGCCTTGGGAGGGGTTAACTATGGCTACACCTTC; CDR3aa: CALGGVNYGYTF
d_gene: NA; j_gene: TRBJ1-4; abundance: few; v_gene: TRBV5-5; CDR3nt: TGTGCCAGCAGCCAGGACGGGATATCTAATGAAAAACTGTTTTTT; CDR3aa: CASSQDGISNEKLFF
d_gene: TRBD1; j_gene: TRBJ1-3; abundance: NA; v_gene: TRBV19; CDR3nt: TGTGCCAGTAATCCTCCCACAGGGGCTGGAAACACCATATATTTT; CDR3aa: CASNPPTGAGNTIYF
d_gene: NA; j_gene: TRBJ2-2; abundance: NA; v_gene: TRBV27; CDR3nt: TGTGCCAGCAGTTTTCGAGGAACCGGGGAGCTGTTTTTT; CDR3aa: CASSFRGTGELFF
d_gene: TRBD1; j_gene: TRBJ2-3; abundance: few; v_gene: TRBV28; CDR3nt: TGTGCCAGCAGAGGGACAGGGATATTGGCAGATACGCAGTATTTT; CDR3aa: CASRGTGILADTQYF
d_gene: TRBD1; j_gene: TRBJ1-4; abundance: few; v_gene: TRBV7-2; CDR3nt: TGTGCCAGCAGCTCCGGGACAGCCTATGAAAAACTGTTTTTT; CDR3aa: CASSSGTAYEKLFF
d_gene: NA; j_gene: TRBJ2-2; abundance: NA; v_gene: TRBV6-6; CDR3nt: TGTGCCAGCAGCCCCGGAGGGGGGGCGGCCGGGGAGCTGTTTTTT; CDR3aa: CASSPGGGAAGELFF
d_gene: TRBD2; j_gene: TRBJ2-1; abundance: NA; v_gene: TRBV11-2; CDR3nt: TGTGCCAGCAGCTCGAGCGGGGGGTCCCTCCAGTTCTTC; CDR3aa: CASSSSGGSLQFF
d_gene: NA; j_gene: TRBJ1-1; abundance: NA; v_gene: TRBV18; CDR3nt: TGTGCCAGCTCACCACTACCGGGATTGAACACTGAAGCTTTCTTT; CDR3aa: CASSPLPGLNTEAFF
d_gene: TRBD2; j_gene: TRBJ2-7; abundance: NA; v_gene: TRBV5-4; CDR3nt: TGTGCCAGCAGCCTAGCGGGCGTCACCTACGAGCAGTACTTC; CDR3aa: CASSLAGVTYEQYF
d_gene: TRBD2; j_gene: TRBJ2-3; abundance: few; v_gene: TRBV5-1; CDR3nt: TGCGCCAGCAGCTTGGTTTCGGGGGGAGATACGCAGTATTTT; CDR3aa: CASSLVSGGDTQYF
d_gene: TRBD1; j_gene: TRBJ2-1; abundance: few; v_gene: TRBV14; CDR3nt: TGTGCCAGCAGGAAACAGGGGGGCCCGCTTGAGCAGTTCTTC; CDR3aa: CASRKQGGPLEQFF
d_gene: TRBD1; j_gene: TRBJ1-2; abundance: few; v_gene: TRBV27; CDR3nt: TGTGCCAGCAGTCCCCCAGGGGGGATCTATGGCTACACCTTC; CDR3aa: CASSPPGGIYGYTF
d_gene: NA; j_gene: TRBJ1-1; abundance: NA; v_gene: TRBV19; CDR3nt: TGTGCCAGTAGTATCGGATGGGACACTCTGAACACTGAAGCTTTCTTT; CDR3aa: CASSIGWDTLNTEAFF
d_gene: TRBD1; j_gene: TRBJ1-5; abundance: NA; v_gene: TRBV30; CDR3nt: TGTGCCTGGAGTGTATCAGGGGGAAATCAGCCCCAGCATTTT; CDR3aa: CAWSVSGGNQPQHF
d_gene: NA; j_gene: TRBJ1-1; abundance: few; v_gene: TRBV7-3; CDR3nt: TGTGCCAGCAGCTTAACGGTGGAGGCTGAAGCTTTCTTT; CDR3aa: CASSLTVEAEAFF
d_gene: TRBD1; j_gene: TRBJ1-6; abundance: few; v_gene: TRBV27; CDR3nt: TGTGCCAGCAGTTTATCATACAGGGGATTCTATAATTCACCCCTCCACTTT; CDR3aa: CASSLSYRGFYNSPLHF
d_gene: NA; j_gene: TRBJ2-3; abundance: few; v_gene: TRBV28; CDR3nt: TGTGCCAGCAGCGGGGGAACAGATACGCAGTATTTT; CDR3aa: CASSGGTDTQYF
d_gene: NA; j_gene: TRBJ1-1; abundance: NA; v_gene: TRBV2; CDR3nt: TGTGCCAGCAGTGAAAGGGCAGGGAAGAACACTGAAGCTTTCTTT; CDR3aa: CASSERAGKNTEAFF
d_gene: TRBD2; j_gene: TRBJ2-1; abundance: NA; v_gene: TRBV5-4; CDR3nt: TGTGCCAGCAGCTCACAAGGGGCTAGCGGGGGGCTCTCCTACAATGAGCAGTTCTTC; CDR3aa: CASSSQGASGGLSYNEQFF
d_gene: NA; j_gene: TRBJ2-6; abundance: few; v_gene: TRBV6-5; CDR3nt: TGTGCCAGCAGCTCATTGGGCGGGGCCAACGTCCTGACTTTC; CDR3aa: CASSSLGGANVLTF
d_gene: NA; j_gene: TRBJ2-5; abundance: few; v_gene: TRBV5-1; CDR3nt: TGCGCCAGCAGCCCTGGCGAGGGGGAAGAGACCCAGTACTTC; CDR3aa: CASSPGEGEETQYF
d_gene: NA; j_gene: TRBJ2-5; abundance: few; v_gene: TRBV5-1; CDR3nt: TGCGCCAGCAGCCAACAACCCACGAATCAAGAGACCCAGTACTTC; CDR3aa: CASSQQPTNQETQYF
d_gene: NA; j_gene: TRBJ1-1; abundance: NA; v_gene: TRBV14; CDR3nt: TGTGCCAGCAGCCACCACATGAACACTGAAGCTTTCTTT; CDR3aa: CASSHHMNTEAFF
d_gene: TRBD1; j_gene: TRBJ1-6; abundance: NA; v_gene: TRBV6-1; CDR3nt: TGTGCCAGCAGTGAAGAGGCAGGGGGCTTTTCACCCCTCCACTTT; CDR3aa: CASSEEAGGFSPLHF
d_gene: TRBD1; j_gene: TRBJ1-2; abundance: few; v_gene: TRBV5-1; CDR3nt: TGCGCCAGCAGCCCATCATCGACAGGGGCCTATGGCTACACCTTC; CDR3aa: CASSPSSTGAYGYTF
d_gene: TRBD1; j_gene: TRBJ2-5; abundance: NA; v_gene: TRBV5-1; CDR3nt: TGCGCCAGCAGCGCGGACAGGGGGGCAGAGACCCAGTACTTC; CDR3aa: CASSADRGAETQYF
d_gene: NA; j_gene: TRBJ1-2; abundance: NA; v_gene: TRBV4-3; CDR3nt: TGCGCCAGCAGCCAAGAAGCAGGGTTGGACTATGGCTACACCTTC; CDR3aa: CASSQEAGLDYGYTF
d_gene: TRBD1; j_gene: TRBJ2-3; abundance: few; v_gene: TRBV4-3; CDR3nt: TGCGCCAGCAGCCTAGGACAGGGGGCAGATACGCAGTATTTT; CDR3aa: CASSLGQGADTQYF
d_gene: TRBD1; j_gene: TRBJ2-7; abundance: NA; v_gene: TRBV9; CDR3nt: TGTGCCAGCACCCCCGGGACAGGGACCTACGAGCAGTACTTC; CDR3aa: CASTPGTGTYEQYF
d_gene: NA; j_gene: TRBJ1-1; abundance: few; v_gene: TRBV9; CDR3nt: TGTGCCAGCAGCGTAGGCCGCAGGGCGCTGAACACTGAAGCTTTCTTT; CDR3aa: CASSVGRRALNTEAFF
d_gene: NA; j_gene: TRBJ2-5; abundance: few; v_gene: TRBV7-8; CDR3nt: TGTGCCAGCAGCTTCCGGGACTTACAAGAGACCCAGTACTTC; CDR3aa: CASSFRDLQETQYF
d_gene: NA; j_gene: TRBJ1-1; abundance: few; v_gene: TRBV5-3; CDR3nt: TGTGCCAGACCCGACCCCGGCGGGGGAATGAACACTGAAGCTTTCTTT; CDR3aa: CARPDPGGGMNTEAFF
d_gene: TRBD2; j_gene: TRBJ2-3; abundance: NA; v_gene: TRBV11-2; CDR3nt: TGTGCCAGCAGCTTAGCTGGGACTAGCGGGGGCTACACAGATACGCAGTATTTT; CDR3aa: CASSLAGTSGGYTDTQYF
d_gene: TRBD1; j_gene: TRBJ1-4; abundance: few; v_gene: TRBV14; CDR3nt: TGTGCCAGCAGCCATTGGACAGGGCGATGGACTAATGAAAAACTGTTTTTT; CDR3aa: CASSHWTGRWTNEKLFF
d_gene: NA; j_gene: TRBJ1-1; abundance: NA; v_gene: TRBV7-6; CDR3nt: TGTGCCAGCAGCCCTATACAGGGAGGGTACACTGAAGCTTTCTTC; CDR3aa: CASSPIQGGYTEAFF
d_gene: NA; j_gene: TRBJ1-1; abundance: few; v_gene: TRBV11-3; CDR3nt: TGTGCCAGCAGTCTGACCCTCGGGGTGAACACTGAAGCTTTCTTT; CDR3aa: CASSLTLGVNTEAFF
d_gene: TRBD1; j_gene: TRBJ2-7; abundance: NA; v_gene: TRBV5-1; CDR3nt: TGCGCCAGCAGCTTAGAGACAGGGGGCCAGCAGTACTTC; CDR3aa: CASSLETGGQQYF
d_gene: NA; j_gene: TRBJ1-1; abundance: NA; v_gene: TRBV4-3; CDR3nt: TGCGCCAGCAGCCATAACCGAGGGGGCACTGAAGCTTTCTTT; CDR3aa: CASSHNRGGTEAFF
d_gene: NA; j_gene: TRBJ2-2; abundance: NA; v_gene: TRBV6-5; CDR3nt: TGTGCCAGCAGTTGGCGGGCCGGGGAGCTGTTTTTT; CDR3aa: CASSWRAGELFF